One sample yielded the 17 T cell receptor beta chains listed below, sequenced in a study of identical twins. TCRdb redid the calling of the 5' RACE reads with MiXCR, one entry per CDR3 protein. The profile shows roughly 1.6 million distinct CDR3 sequences, about 32% of them singletons. The specimen was cord blood. The origin of the receptors is a newborn girl in good health.

This clonotype was seen only once. The DNA is left out, because the CDR3 cannot be placed on it with certainty; the CDR3 is given as TCRdb lists it. The rearrangement uses TRBV27 and TRBJ2-1; no DNA check was done on the table's D call, TRBD2. The CDR3 spans 17 residues, counting both ends. Germline loops: CDR1 MNHEY, CDR2 SMNVEV (reference sequence). CDR3: CASSFSVAGGSYNERFF.

The J gene is TRBJ2-1, the V gene TRBV4-1, with D hard to call. Trimming left V 2 bases short and J 5 bases short, with 16 bases between. CDR1 is MGHRA, CDR2 YSYEKL, per germline. This CDR3 is built from 16 residues. CDR3 in DNA: TGCGCCAGCAGCCAATCCTCCTGGCAGGATCACAATGAGCAGTTCTTC. Translating gives CASSQSSWQDHNEQFF.

V usage is TRBV3-1 and J usage is TRBJ2-1; a weak D match, TRBD2 (6 bases). The V end was cut by 0 bases, the J end by 5 bases, with 14 bases between. This CDR3 spans 16 amino acids. Germline-derived CDR1 and CDR2 are LGHDT and YNNKEL (reference sequence). The CDR3 protein is CASSQDPGGRDNEQFF. CDR3 coding DNA: TGTGCCAGCAGCCAAGATCCCGGGGGTCGAGACAATGAGCAGTTCTTC.

The chain's CDR3 is CASLDGSYEQYF. Written as DNA, the CDR3 is TGCGCCAGTTTGGACGGTTCCTACGAGCAGTACTTC. The rearrangement joins TRBV23-1 to TRBJ2-7; D remains ambiguous. TRBV23-1 is noted as an ORF with a role that remains uncertain. The CDR3 loop spans 12 amino acids. V was trimmed by 9 bases and J by 1 base, leaving 10 bases between them.

This clonotype was seen only a few times. In nucleotides, the CDR3 is TGTGCCAGCAAGGGACAGGGAGTCACAGATACGCAGTATTTT. Encoded protein: CASKGQGVTDTQYF. This chain uses TRBV6-6 with TRBJ2-3; 9 nucleotides match TRBD1. The CDR3 loop spans 14 amino acids. V lost 7 bases and J lost 2; bases outside the gene matches: 4. CDR1 MNHNY and CDR2 SVGAGI come from the germline V gene (reference sequence).

Many counts were recorded for this clonotype. CDR3 sequence reads: CSASPLLPYNEQFF. The CDR3 coding sequence is TGCAGTGCTAGCCCCCTCCTCCCCTACAATGAGCAGTTCTTC. The chain carries TRBV20-1 and TRBJ2-1; D call uncertain. This CDR3 is built from 14 residues. The germline V gene has CDR1 DFQATT and CDR2 SNEGSKA (reference sequence). Trimming removed 3 bases from V and 2 bases from J, with 11 bases in between.

This clonotype was seen only once. This rearrangement joins TRBV5-1 to TRBJ1-2; 10 nucleotides line up with TRBD1. The ends lost 0 bases at V and 5 bases at J; junction bases unmatched: 4. The CDR3 runs to 15 residues. CDR1 and CDR2 from the germline V gene are SGHRS and YFSETQ. CDR3: CASSLGQGARYGYTF. The DNA of the CDR3 is TGCGCCAGCAGCTTGGGACAGGGGGCTCGGTATGGCTACACCTTC.

Details on this clonotype: An end of the junction differs from the germline gene, which may be a read error. This sequence joins TRBV7-2 and TRBJ2-4; D possibly corresponds to TRBD1 (6 bases). The CDR3 is made up of 16 amino acids. In germline, CDR1 is SGHTA, CDR2 FQGNSA. The CDR3, as DNA: TGTGCCAGCAGCTTAGCGGGGGCCTTAGCCAAAAACACTCAGTACTTC. Translation: CASSLAGALAKNTQYF.

This chain connects TRBV24-1 to TRBJ2-1; D tentatively reads TRBD1 or TRBD2 (6 bases each). CDR1 and CDR2 from the germline V gene are KGHDR and SFDVKD. Trimming left V 7 bases short and J 6 bases short, with 24 bases between. The CDR3 runs to 17 residues. The CDR3 reads CATSDTSGGEVVNEQFF. The DNA of the CDR3 is TGTGCCACCAGCGACACCTCCGGGGGCGAGGTTGTCAATGAGCAGTTCTTC.

Remarks on this clonotype: A read error is possible here, since a much larger clone lies one base away. The J gene is TRBJ2-1, the V gene TRBV4-2; a possible D gene is TRBD2 (7 bases). The CDR3 has 17 residues. Germline V gene lookup returns CDR1 LGHNA and CDR2 YNFKEQ. The V gene lost 0 bases and the J gene lost 0 bases, with 12 bases spanning the gap. The CDR3 DNA follows: TGTGCCAGCAGCCAAGAGGGGGGCGGGAGCTCCTACAATGAGCAGTTCTTC. Protein sequence: CASSQEGGGSSYNEQFF.

The gene calls are TRBV5-1 and TRBJ2-3; a possible D gene is TRBD2 (6 bases). V was trimmed by 4 bases and J by 5 bases, leaving 20 bases between them. Germline CDR1 is SGHRS and CDR2 is YFSETQ. This CDR3 is built from 16 residues. The CDR3 nucleotides read TGCGCCAGCAGCCGACGACATCCTAACGGGGGAGATACGCAGTATTTT. It yields the protein CASSRRHPNGGDTQYF.

The CDR3 DNA is TGCGCCAGCAGCCTAGACGGGAGCACTGAAGCTTTCTTT. This encodes CASSLDGSTEAFF. The chain combines TRBV4-1 with TRBJ1-1, with D unresolved. CDR1 is MGHRA and CDR2 is YSYEKL in the germline V gene. V lost 4 bases and J lost 4, with 10 bases in between. There are 13 residues in the CDR3.

The rearrangement links TRBV7-2 to TRBJ2-5; 9 nucleotides agree with TRBD2. With the DNA end fitting TRBJ2-7 better, the J assignment may be wrong. Germline CDR1 reads SGHTA; CDR2 reads FQGNSA. The CDR3 totals 14 residues. This CDR3 is CASASLAGPYEQYF. The DNA for the CDR3 is TGTGCCAGCGCTTCTCTAGCGGGACCTTACGAGCAGTACTTC.

This clonotype has only a few counts. The V call is TRBV20-1, the J call TRBJ2-7, with D uncertain. The CDR3 covers 12 residues. CDR1 is DFQATT, CDR2 SNEGSKA, per germline (reference sequence). V was clipped by 7 bases and J by 3 bases, with 13 bases between them. This CDR3 reads CSDRRMSYEQYF. The DNA of the CDR3 is TGCAGTGACCGGCGAATGAGCTACGAGCAGTACTTC.

This sequence joins TRBV6-4 and TRBJ1-2; a possible D gene is TRBD1 (5 bases). Germline-derived CDR1 and CDR2 are MRHNA and SNTAGT. This CDR3 region has 14 residues. The germline V and J ends were trimmed by 6 bases and 7 bases, with 18 bases remaining between them. The CDR3 loop is CASSNPGRPTGYTF. DNA for the CDR3: TGTGCCAGCAGCAATCCGGGACGACCAACTGGCTACACCTTC.

V is TRBV5-5 and J is TRBJ1-3; D not resolved. The V gene's germline CDR1 is SGHKS and CDR2 YYEKEE (reference sequence). The V gene lost 4 bases and the J gene lost 2 bases, with 16 bases spanning the gap. There are 16 residues in the CDR3. The CDR3 sequence is CASSPASGATGNTIYF. Here the CDR3 DNA reads TGTGCCAGCAGCCCAGCCTCAGGCGCCACTGGAAACACCATATATTTT.

This clonotype was picked up one time. The rearrangement uses TRBV11-3 and TRBJ2-2; the D gene could be TRBD1 or TRBD2 (6 bases each). The germline V gene has CDR1 SGHNT and CDR2 YENEEA. With 3 bases removed from V and 2 bases from J, the gap between germline ends came to 13 bases. CDR3 length: 16 residues. CDR3 sequence (DNA): TGTGCCAGCAGCTTCGTGGGGGGCCTTAACACCGGGGAGCTGTTTTTT. Protein: CASSFVGGLNTGELFF.